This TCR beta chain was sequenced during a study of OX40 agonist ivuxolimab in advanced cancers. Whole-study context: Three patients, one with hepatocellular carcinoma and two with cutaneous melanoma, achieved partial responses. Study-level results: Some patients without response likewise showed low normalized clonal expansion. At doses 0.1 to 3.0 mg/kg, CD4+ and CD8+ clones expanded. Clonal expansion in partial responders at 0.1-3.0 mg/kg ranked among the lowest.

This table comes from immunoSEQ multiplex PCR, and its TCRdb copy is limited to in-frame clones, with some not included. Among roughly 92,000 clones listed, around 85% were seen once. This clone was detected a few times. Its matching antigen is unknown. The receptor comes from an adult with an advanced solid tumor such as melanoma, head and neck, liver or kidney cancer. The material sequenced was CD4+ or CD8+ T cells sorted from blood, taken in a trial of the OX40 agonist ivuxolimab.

The CDR3 loop is CASSLTPAPNQPQHF. CDR3 nucleotide sequence: TGTGCCAGCAGTTTGACCCCCGCACCCAATCAGCCCCAGCATTTT. The chain uses TRBV27 and TRBJ1-5; D remains ambiguous. The length of the CDR3 is 15 residues. Germline V gene sequence: CDR1 MNHEY, CDR2 SMNVEV (reference sequence). The germline V and J ends were trimmed by 3 bases and 3 bases, with 12 bases remaining between them.